This TCR beta chain was captured by sequencing in a study of OX40 agonist ivuxolimab in advanced cancers. In the study overall: Dose-escalation patients suffered from hepatocellular carcinoma, melanoma, renal cell or head and neck cancer.

Profiled with immunoSEQ multiplex PCR; TCRdb holds only in-frame clones, not every one. The sample carries approximately 68,000 clones, approximately 92% recorded once. Study results and limitations: Relative to CD4+ cells, CD8+ T cells on average had more expanded clones. The expanded peripheral T cells' antigen specificity was not determined.

V lost 1 base to trimming and J lost 4 bases, with 7 bases between them. Germline V gene sequence: CDR1 LGHNT, CDR2 FRNRAP. This CDR3 region has 13 residues. About this clone: The target antigen is unknown.

Patients were ineligible given autoimmune disease history or systemic immunosuppression. The TCR was taken from an adult with an advanced solid tumor such as melanoma, head and neck, liver or kidney cancer. The chain employs TRBV12-5 and TRBJ2-5; perhaps TRBD1 as D (5 bases). Sample: CD4+ or CD8+ T cells sorted from blood, taken in a trial of the OX40 agonist ivuxolimab. CDR3 in DNA: TGTGCTAGTGGTTTGGGGGGCGCAGAGACCCAGTACTTC. Protein sequence: CASGLGGAETQYF.